Following are 3 T cell receptor beta chains from one sample sequenced in a study of PD-L1 blockade in urothelial cancer. Stated time point: peripheral blood 6 weeks after treatment start. Assay used: immunoSEQ multiplex PCR; TCRdb lists only in-frame clones, some missing. The table lists 100,000 to 150,000 clones, 86% of them singletons. This material consisted of PBMCs, taken around atezolizumab (anti-PD-L1) treatment. The receptors were gathered from a man aged 50 to 60 with urothelial cancer.

This clone was seen many times. The rearrangement links TRBV5-1 to TRBJ1-1; tentatively, D is TRBD1 (6 bases). This CDR3 comprises 14 residues. In germline, CDR1 is SGHRS, CDR2 YFSETQ. The germline V and J ends were trimmed by 3 bases and 4 bases, with 13 bases remaining between them. Here the CDR3 DNA reads TGCGCCAGCAGCTCGGAACAGGGTGGCACTGAAGCTTTCTTT. Translated, it gives CASSSEQGGTEAFF. The whole variable domain, filled in from reference TRBV5-1 and TRBJ1-1, reads KAGVTQTPRYLIKTRGQQVTLSCSPISGHRSVSWYQQTPGQGLQFLFEYFSETQRNKGNFPGRFSGRQFSNSRSEMNVSTLELGDSALYLCASSSEQGGTEAFFGQGTRLTVV.

The gene calls are TRBV7-6 and TRBJ2-7; 10 nucleotides match TRBD2. Germline values: CDR1 SGHVS, CDR2 FNYEAQ. V lost 5 bases to trimming and J lost 6 bases; unmatched junction nucleotides: 7. The CDR3 spans 14 residues. CDR3 sequence reads: CASSEAGGVGEQYF. CDR3 coding DNA: TGTGCCAGCAGCGAAGCGGGGGGGGTAGGCGAGCAGTACTTC.

This clone was seen more than once but under ten times. The genes are TRBV19 and TRBJ2-3; 8 bases fit TRBD1. The CDR3 sequence is 15 residues long. The ends lost 3 bases at V and 1 base at J; junction bases unmatched: 3. Germline CDR1 is LNHDA and CDR2 is SQIVND (reference sequence). The CDR3 nucleotides read TGTGCCAGTAGTATCCCGGGACAGGGCACAGATACGCAGTATTTT. Translation: CASSIPGQGTDTQYF.